What follows is one T cell receptor beta chain and its context. Its antigen is undetermined. This record belongs to a study of blood T cells in healthy people across ages. Findings of the study overall: Donors of long life had a larger count of naive CD4+ cells and greater diversity than aged donors.

Isolated per sample were at least 6 million PBMCs. It was with a sample-barcoded 5' primer and a J-beta primer mix that a second PCR of roughly 6 to 12 cycles was run. With 12 random nucleotides, a template-switch adaptor tagged each individual cDNA molecule. Every sample gave at least 2.5 million paired-end reads containing CDR3. A single record per CDR3 protein comes from TCRdb applying MiXCR to the 5' RACE reads. This table has more than 1,400,000 distinct CDR3 sequences, 40% to 50% appearing once. Sequencing used blood. The TCR sequence derives from a young woman in good health.

The CDR3 loop is CASSQELKYGGYGYTF. CDR3 DNA sequence: TGTGCCAGCAGCCAAGAGCTTAAGTATGGGGGCTATGGCTACACCTTC. The chain joins TRBV3-1 to TRBJ1-2; tentatively, D is TRBD1 (5 bases). Trimming took off 0 bases at V and 4 bases at J, with 15 bases between the two ends. The CDR3 has 16 residues. In germline, CDR1 is LGHDT, CDR2 YNNKEL (reference sequence).